This T cell receptor beta chain was sequenced for a study of cytomegalovirus exposure and HLA in healthy donors. V lost 3 bases, J lost 4 bases, and 5 bases lay in between. The CDR3 length is 11 residues. Germline V lookup: CDR1 DFQATT, CDR2 SNEGSKA (reference sequence). The PCR ran on 60 Vbeta and 13 Jbeta primers. Sequencing used immunoSEQ multiplex PCR; TCRdb keeps in-frame clones, though not all of them. The table for this sample gives 180,000 or so clones. Input material: PBMCs. This receptor was obtained from a boy between 10 and 17 years old in good health and CMV-seronegative. This chain connects TRBV20-1 to TRBJ2-3; D is uncertain. CDR3 coding DNA: TGCAGTGCTAGTGAGGCAGATACGCAGTATTTT. Translation: CSASEADTQYF.